This entry features one T cell receptor beta chain sequence. The antigen is undetermined. The entry originates in a study of cytomegalovirus exposure and HLA in healthy donors. The study's findings and limits: Upon later analysis, HLA-associated TCR beta chains proved more clonally expanded than other, equally common chains. Segments of the TCR beta V type were, in most cases, productive about 87% or about 30% of the time in an earlier analysis. Some V segments (TRBV6-2 and TRBV6-3 among them) were excluded as indistinguishable.

The PCR made use of 60 Vbeta and 13 Jbeta primers. The table came from immunoSEQ multiplex PCR; TCRdb's copy has only in-frame clones and leaves some out. This table has some 160,000 clones, around 84% appearing once. The germline V gene encodes CDR1 SGHVS and CDR2 FNYEAQ. This CDR3 region has 16 residues. The V gene end was trimmed by 1 base and the J gene end by 4 bases; junction bases not matched to a gene: 4. Input material: PBMCs. The rearrangement links TRBV7-6 to TRBJ2-2, with 9 bases fitting TRBD1. The TCR comes from a male donor in good health and CMV-seropositive. CDR3 in amino acids: CASSLVGQGSTGELFF. CDR3 DNA sequence: TGTGCCAGCAGCTTAGTAGGACAGGGGAGCACCGGGGAGCTGTTTTTT.